This T cell receptor beta chain appears in the sequencing data of a study of cytomegalovirus exposure and HLA in healthy donors. Whole-study findings and limits: Further analysis, carried out later, found HLA-associated TCR beta chains more clonally expanded than equally common other chains.

PCR involved 60 Vbeta and 13 Jbeta primers. Sequenced by immunoSEQ multiplex PCR; TCRdb stores in-frame clones only, minus some. The sample lists approximately 74,000 clones, about 60% seen once, with approximately 5.7% in the top ten. In germline, CDR1 is SGHTA, CDR2 FQGNSA. This CDR3 has 16 amino acids. Deletions cut 1 base from V and 3 bases from J, with 14 bases between. With respect to this clone: No antigen is known for it.

The sequence was obtained from a man in his thirties or forties in good health and CMV-seropositive. Sequenced sample: PBMCs. The chain employs TRBV7-2 and TRBJ2-3, with a possible D match to TRBD2 (5 bases). CDR3 protein: CASSLGGNTGTDTQYF. CDR3 nucleotide sequence: TGTGCCAGCAGCTTAGGGGGTAACACGGGAACAGATACGCAGTATTTT.